The rows below give T cell receptor beta chains drawn from one sample of a study of T cells expressing NK-cell markers. No DNA is given; TCRdb re-called the 5' RACE reads and lists each CDR3 protein once. This table lists 150,000 to 180,000 distinct CDR3 sequences. Specimen: blood T cells: a sorted CD56 or NKG2C T cell subset, CD4+ or CD8+ T cells, or bulk PBMC T cells (not recorded which). The receptors derive from a woman aged 50 to 60 in good health. CDR3s include the opening cysteine and the closing phenylalanine or tryptophan. The order of the fields is J gene, V gene, CDR3 protein.

TRBJ1-6 | TRBV27 | CASSSRAGNSPLHF
TRBJ2-3 | TRBV14 | CASSWERGSTDTQYF
TRBJ2-1 | TRBV9 | CASSVDSGGQFF
TRBJ2-7 | TRBV11-2 | CASSFTGFGEQYF
TRBJ2-5 | TRBV24-1 | CATSDRDRGPQETQYF
TRBJ2-3 | TRBV7-2 | CASIGLAEIVSTDTQYF
TRBJ2-3 | TRBV27 | CASSLANPTPDTQYF
TRBJ2-7 | TRBV7-2 | CASSFLAGGTYEQYF
TRBJ1-2 | TRBV2 | CASMEGIHGYTF
TRBJ2-1 | TRBV5-1 | CAGSTTSGSSYNEQFF
TRBJ2-2 | TRBV24-1 | CATSDLANTGELFF
TRBJ2-7 | TRBV27 | CASSEVGSAYEQYF
TRBJ1-5 | TRBV14 | CASSQRRILYSNQPQHF
TRBJ2-1 | TRBV2 | CASSIPDYNEQFF
TRBJ2-3 | TRBV20-1 | CSARDPEGVADTQYF
TRBJ2-7 | TRBV2 | CASSEEWGQSYEQYF
TRBJ1-5 | TRBV4-1 | CASGTGLNQPQHF
TRBJ2-2 | TRBV13 | CASSLPTVNTGELFF
TRBJ2-1 | TRBV19 | CASSMGPAPNEQFF
TRBJ1-1 | TRBV5-6 | CASSLTPTGASEAFF